This entry features one T cell receptor (beta chain) sequence. The J segment lost 7 bases and the V segment lost 0 bases, leaving 7 bases of the junction unmatched. The CDR3 is 16 amino acids. Germline CDR1 reads MNHEY; CDR2 reads SVGAGI. Original processing notes: How many nucleated cells were present was estimated from reference gene primer amplification. The data were produced by immunoSEQ multiplex PCR, yet TCRdb's version contains in-frame clones alone and is incomplete. V and J calls and clone size are given by that table; D and trimming were obtained from the DNA. Of 200,000 to 250,000 clones in the sample, around 90% are singletons; the top ten hold under 13%. This sample was taken from a study of blood T cell repertoires in COVID-19. Study-level information: Samples taken during acute and convalescent COVID-19 were collected in the United States, Italy and Spain.

The source of this sequence is a man aged 18 to 35 with acute COVID-19. The V and J genes are TRBV6-5 and TRBJ2-2; 8 positions agree with TRBD2. The specimen was PBMCs or T cells enriched from blood (not recorded which). The chain's CDR3 is CASSYSWREDHGELFF. CDR3 DNA: TGTGCCAGCAGTTACTCGTGGCGGGAGGATCACGGGGAGCTGTTTTTT.